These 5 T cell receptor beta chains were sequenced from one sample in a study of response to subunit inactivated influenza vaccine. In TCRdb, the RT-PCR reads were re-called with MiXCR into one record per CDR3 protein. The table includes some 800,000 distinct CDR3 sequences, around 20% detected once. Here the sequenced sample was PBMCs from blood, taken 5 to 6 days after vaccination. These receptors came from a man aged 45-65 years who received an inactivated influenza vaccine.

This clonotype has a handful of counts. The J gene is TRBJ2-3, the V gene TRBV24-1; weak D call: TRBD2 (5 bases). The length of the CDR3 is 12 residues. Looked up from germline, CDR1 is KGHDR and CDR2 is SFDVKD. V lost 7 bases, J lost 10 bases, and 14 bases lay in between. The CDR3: CATSPGEGAQYF. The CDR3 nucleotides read TGTGCCACCAGCCCTGGAGAGGGAGCGCAGTATTTT.

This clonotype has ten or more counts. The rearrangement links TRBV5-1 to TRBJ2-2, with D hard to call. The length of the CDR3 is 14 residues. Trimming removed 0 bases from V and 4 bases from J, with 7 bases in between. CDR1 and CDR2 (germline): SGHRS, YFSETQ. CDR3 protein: CASSLVVGTGELFF. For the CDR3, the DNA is TGCGCCAGCAGCTTGGTTGTGGGCACCGGGGAGCTGTTTTTT. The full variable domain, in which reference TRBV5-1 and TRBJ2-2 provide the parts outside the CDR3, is KAGVTQTPRYLIKTRGQQVTLSCSPISGHRSVSWYQQTPGQGLQFLFEYFSETQRNKGNFPGRFSGRQFSNSRSEMNVSTLELGDSALYLCASSLVVGTGELFFGEGSRLTVL.

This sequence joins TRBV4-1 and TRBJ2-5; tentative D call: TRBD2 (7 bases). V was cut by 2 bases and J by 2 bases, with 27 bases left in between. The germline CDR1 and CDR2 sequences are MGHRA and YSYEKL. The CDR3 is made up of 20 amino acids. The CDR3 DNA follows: TGCGCCAGCAGCCAACTCCCGGGACTACAGGGCCCCGGGAGTCAAGAGACCCAGTACTTC. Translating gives CASSQLPGLQGPGSQETQYF.

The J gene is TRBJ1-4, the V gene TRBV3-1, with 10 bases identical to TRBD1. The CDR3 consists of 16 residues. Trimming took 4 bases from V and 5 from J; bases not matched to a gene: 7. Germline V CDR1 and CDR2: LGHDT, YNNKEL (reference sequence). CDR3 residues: CASSLAGTGANEKLFF. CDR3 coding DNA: TGTGCCAGCAGCCTAGCCGGGACAGGGGCGAATGAAAAACTGTTTTTT. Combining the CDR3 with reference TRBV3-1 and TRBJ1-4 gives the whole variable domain DTAVSQTPKYLVTQMGNDKSIKCEQNLGHDTMYWYKQDSKKFLKIMFSYNNKELIINETVPNRFSPKSPDKAHLNLHINSLELGDSAVYFCASSLAGTGANEKLFFGSGTQLSVL.

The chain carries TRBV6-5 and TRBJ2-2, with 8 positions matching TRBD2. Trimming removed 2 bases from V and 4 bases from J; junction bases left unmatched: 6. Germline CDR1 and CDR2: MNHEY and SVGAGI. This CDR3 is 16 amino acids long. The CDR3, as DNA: TGTGCCAGCAGTTACCACGTCGCGGGAGGCACCGGGGAGCTGTTTTTT. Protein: CASSYHVAGGTGELFF.